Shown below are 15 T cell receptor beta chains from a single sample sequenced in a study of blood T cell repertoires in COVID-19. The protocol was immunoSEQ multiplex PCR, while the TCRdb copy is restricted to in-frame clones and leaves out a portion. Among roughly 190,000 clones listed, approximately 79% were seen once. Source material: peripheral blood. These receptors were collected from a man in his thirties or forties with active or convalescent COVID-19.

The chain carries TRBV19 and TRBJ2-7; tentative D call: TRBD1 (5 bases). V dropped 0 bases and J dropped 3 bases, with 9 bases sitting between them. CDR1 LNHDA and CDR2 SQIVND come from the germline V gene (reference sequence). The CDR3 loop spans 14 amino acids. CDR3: CASSIDRVRYEQYF. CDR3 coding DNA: TGTGCCAGTAGTATAGACAGGGTACGCTACGAGCAGTACTTC.

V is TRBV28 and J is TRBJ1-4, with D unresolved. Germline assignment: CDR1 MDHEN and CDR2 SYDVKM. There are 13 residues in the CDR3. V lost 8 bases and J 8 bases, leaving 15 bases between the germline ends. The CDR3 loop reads CASGRPGREKLFF. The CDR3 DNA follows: TGTGCCAGCGGGCGACCCGGCCGAGAAAAACTGTTTTTT.

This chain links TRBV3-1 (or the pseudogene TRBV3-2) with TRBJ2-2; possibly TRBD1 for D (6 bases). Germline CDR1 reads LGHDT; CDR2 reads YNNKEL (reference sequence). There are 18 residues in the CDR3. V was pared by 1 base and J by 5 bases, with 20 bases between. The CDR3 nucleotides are TGTGCCAGCAGCCAAGTTTTGGGGGCGGGTGAGGGGACCGGGGAGCTGTTTTTT. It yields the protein CASSQVLGAGEGTGELFF.

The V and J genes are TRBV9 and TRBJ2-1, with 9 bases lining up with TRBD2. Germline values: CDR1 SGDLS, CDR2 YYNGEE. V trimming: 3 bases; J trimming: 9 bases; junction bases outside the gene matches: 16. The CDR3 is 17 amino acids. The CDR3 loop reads CASSGPHGGGEAREQFF. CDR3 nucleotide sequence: TGTGCCAGCAGCGGCCCCCATGGCGGGGGGGAAGCGCGTGAGCAGTTCTTC. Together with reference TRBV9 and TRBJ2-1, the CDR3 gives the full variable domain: DSGVTQTPKHLITATGQRVTLRCSPRSGDLSVYWYQQSLDQGLQFLIQYYNGEERAKGNILERFSAQQFPDLHSELNLSSLELGDSALYFCASSGPHGGGEAREQFFGPGTRLTVL.

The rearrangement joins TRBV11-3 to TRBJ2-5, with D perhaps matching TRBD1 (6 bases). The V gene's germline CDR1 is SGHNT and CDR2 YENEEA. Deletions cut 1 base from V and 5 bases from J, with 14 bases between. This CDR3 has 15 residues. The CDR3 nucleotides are TGTGCCAGCAGCTTAGCAGGGGTAGGCAGGGAGACCCAGTACTTC. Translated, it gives CASSLAGVGRETQYF.

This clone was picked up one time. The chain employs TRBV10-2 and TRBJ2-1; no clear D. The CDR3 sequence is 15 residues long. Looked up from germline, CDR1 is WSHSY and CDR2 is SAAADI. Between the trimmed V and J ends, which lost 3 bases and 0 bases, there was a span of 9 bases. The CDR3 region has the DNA TGCGCCAGCAGTGATCTGACTGACTCCTACAATGAGCAGTTCTTC. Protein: CASSDLTDSYNEQFF.

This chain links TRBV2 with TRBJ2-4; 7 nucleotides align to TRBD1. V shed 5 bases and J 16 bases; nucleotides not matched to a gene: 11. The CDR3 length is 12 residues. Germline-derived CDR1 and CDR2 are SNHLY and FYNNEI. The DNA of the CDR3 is TGTGCCAGCAGTCCCTCTGACAGGGCCCGTTACTTC. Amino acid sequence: CASSPSDRARYF.

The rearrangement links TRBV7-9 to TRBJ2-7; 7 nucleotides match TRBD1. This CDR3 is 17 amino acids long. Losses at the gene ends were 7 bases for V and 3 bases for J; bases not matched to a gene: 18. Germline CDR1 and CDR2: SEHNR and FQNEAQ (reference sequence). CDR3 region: CASTQDTGTENFYEQYF. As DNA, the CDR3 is TGTGCCAGCACTCAAGATACTGGGACAGAGAACTTCTACGAGCAGTACTTC.

CDR3 amino acids: CASRGTSGGVPQGEQFF. CDR3 nucleotide sequence: TGTGCCAGCAGAGGGACTAGCGGGGGGGTTCCTCAAGGTGAGCAGTTCTTC. The V and J genes are TRBV28 and TRBJ2-1; TRBD2 agrees at 16 bases. This CDR3 is built from 17 residues. The germline gives CDR1 MDHEN, CDR2 SYDVKM. V was pared by 6 bases and J by 9 bases, with 11 bases of the junction left unmatched.

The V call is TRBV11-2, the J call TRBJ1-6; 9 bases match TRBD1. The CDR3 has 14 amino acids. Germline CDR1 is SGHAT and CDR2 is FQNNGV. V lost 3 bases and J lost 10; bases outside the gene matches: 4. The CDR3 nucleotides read TGTGCCAGCAGCTTCGACAGGGGGACGTCACCCCTCCACTTT. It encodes CASSFDRGTSPLHF.

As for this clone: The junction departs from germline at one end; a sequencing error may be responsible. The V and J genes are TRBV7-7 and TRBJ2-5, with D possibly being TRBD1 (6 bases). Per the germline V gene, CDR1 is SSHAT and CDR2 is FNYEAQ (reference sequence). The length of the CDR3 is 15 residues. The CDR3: CASSLGRTAQETQYF. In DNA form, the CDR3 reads TGTGCTAGCAGCTTAGGTCGGACAGCCCAAGAGACCCAGTACTTC.

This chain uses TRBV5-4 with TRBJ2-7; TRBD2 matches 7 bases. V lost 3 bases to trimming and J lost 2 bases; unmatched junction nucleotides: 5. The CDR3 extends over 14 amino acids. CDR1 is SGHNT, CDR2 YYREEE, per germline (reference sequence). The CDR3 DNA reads TGTGCCAGCAGCTCGGAAGCGGGACCCTACGAGCAGTACTTC. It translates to CASSSEAGPYEQYF.

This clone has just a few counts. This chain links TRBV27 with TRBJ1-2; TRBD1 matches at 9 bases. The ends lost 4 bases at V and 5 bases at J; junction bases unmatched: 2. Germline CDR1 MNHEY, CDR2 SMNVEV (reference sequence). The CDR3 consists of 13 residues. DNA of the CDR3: TGTGCCAGCAGTTGGGGGACAGGGTATGGCTACACCTTC. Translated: CASSWGTGYGYTF.

The chain's CDR3 is CASSYSGQGGTEAFF. The DNA of the CDR3 is TGTGCCAGCAGTTATTCGGGACAGGGTGGCACTGAAGCTTTCTTT. This chain links TRBV6-2 or TRBV6-3 with TRBJ1-1; TRBD1 agrees at 9 bases. With V trimmed by 3 bases and J by 4 bases, 6 bases remained unmatched. CDR3 length: 15 amino acids. In germline, CDR1 is MNHEY, CDR2 SVGEGT.

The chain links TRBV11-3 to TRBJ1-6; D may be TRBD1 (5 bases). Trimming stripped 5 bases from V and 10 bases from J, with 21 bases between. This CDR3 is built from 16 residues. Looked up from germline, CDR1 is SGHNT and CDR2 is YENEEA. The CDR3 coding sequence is TGTGCCAGCAGCGTCTACTCGGGACTCGATGAGTCACCCCTCCACTTT. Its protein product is CASSVYSGLDESPLHF.